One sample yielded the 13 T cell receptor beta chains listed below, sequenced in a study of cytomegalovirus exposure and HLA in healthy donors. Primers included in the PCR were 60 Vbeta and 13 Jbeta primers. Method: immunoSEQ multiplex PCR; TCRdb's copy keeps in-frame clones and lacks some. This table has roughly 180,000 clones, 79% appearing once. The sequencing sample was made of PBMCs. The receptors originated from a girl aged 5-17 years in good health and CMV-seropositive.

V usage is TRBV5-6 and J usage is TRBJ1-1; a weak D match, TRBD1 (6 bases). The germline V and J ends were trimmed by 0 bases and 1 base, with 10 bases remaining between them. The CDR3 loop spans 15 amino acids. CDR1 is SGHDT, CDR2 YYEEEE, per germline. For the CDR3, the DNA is TGTGCCAGCAGCTTGGATCAGGGGTGGAACACTGAAGCTTTCTTT. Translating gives CASSLDQGWNTEAFF.

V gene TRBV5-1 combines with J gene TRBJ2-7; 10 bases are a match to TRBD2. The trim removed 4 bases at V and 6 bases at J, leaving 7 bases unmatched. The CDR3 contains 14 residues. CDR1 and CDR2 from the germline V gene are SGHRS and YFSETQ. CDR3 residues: CASSPSGGGREQYF. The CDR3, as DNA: TGCGCCAGCAGCCCCAGCGGGGGGGGTCGCGAGCAGTACTTC.

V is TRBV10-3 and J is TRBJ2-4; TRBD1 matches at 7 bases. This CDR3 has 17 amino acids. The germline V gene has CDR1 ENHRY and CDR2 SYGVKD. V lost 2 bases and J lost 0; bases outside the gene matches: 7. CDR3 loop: CAISESRGQIAKNIQYF. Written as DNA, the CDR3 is TGTGCCATCAGTGAGAGTAGGGGACAGATAGCCAAAAACATTCAGTACTTC.

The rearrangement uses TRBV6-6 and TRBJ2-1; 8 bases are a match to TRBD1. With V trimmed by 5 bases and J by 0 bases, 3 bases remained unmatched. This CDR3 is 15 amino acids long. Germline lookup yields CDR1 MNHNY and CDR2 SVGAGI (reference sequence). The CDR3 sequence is CASSSTGGSYNEQFF. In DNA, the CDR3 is TGTGCCAGCAGTAGCACAGGGGGCTCCTACAATGAGCAGTTCTTC.

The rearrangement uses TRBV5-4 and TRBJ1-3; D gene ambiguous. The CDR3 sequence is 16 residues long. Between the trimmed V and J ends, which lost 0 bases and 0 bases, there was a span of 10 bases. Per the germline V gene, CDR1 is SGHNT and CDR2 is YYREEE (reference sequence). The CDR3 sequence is CASSLAGELSGNTIYF. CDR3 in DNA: TGTGCCAGCAGCTTGGCCGGAGAGCTCTCTGGAAACACCATATATTTT.

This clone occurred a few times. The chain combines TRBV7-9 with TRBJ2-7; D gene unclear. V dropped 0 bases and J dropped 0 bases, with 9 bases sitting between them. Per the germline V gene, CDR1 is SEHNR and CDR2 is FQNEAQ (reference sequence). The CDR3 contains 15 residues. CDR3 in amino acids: CASSLAPAASYEQYF. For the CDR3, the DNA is TGTGCCAGCAGCTTAGCCCCCGCGGCCTCCTACGAGCAGTACTTC.

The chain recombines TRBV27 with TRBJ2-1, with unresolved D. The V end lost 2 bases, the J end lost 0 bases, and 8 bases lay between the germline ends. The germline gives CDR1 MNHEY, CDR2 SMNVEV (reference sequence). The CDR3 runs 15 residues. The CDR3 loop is CASSLAVSSYNEQFF. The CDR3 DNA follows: TGTGCCAGCAGTTTAGCTGTGAGCTCCTACAATGAGCAGTTCTTC.

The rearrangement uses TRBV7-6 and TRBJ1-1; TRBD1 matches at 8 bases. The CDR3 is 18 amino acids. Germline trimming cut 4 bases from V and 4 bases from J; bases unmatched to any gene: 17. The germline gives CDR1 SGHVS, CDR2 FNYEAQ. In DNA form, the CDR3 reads TGTGCCAGCAGCTCTTCTTCGAACAGGGGGACCCCTAGCACTGAAGCTTTCTTT. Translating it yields CASSSSSNRGTPSTEAFF.

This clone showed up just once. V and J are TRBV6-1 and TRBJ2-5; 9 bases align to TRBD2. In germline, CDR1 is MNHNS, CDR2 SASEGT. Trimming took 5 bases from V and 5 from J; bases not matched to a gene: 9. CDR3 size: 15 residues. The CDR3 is CASSSFAGGEETQYF. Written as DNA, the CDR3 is TGTGCCAGCAGTTCGTTTGCGGGGGGGGAGGAGACCCAGTACTTC.

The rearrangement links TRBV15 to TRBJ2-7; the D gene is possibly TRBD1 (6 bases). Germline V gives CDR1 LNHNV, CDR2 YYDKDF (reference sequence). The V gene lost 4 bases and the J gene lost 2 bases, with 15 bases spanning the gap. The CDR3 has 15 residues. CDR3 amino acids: CATSINPWGPYEQYF. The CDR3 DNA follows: TGTGCCACCAGCATAAATCCATGGGGGCCCTACGAGCAGTACTTC.

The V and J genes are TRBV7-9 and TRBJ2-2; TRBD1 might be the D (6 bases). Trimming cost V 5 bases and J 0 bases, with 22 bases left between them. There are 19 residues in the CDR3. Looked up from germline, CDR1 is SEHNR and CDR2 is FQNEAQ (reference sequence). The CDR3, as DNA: TGTGCCAGCAGCATTAGTTGGGGGCCGGGACATCCGAACACCGGGGAGCTGTTTTTT. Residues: CASSISWGPGHPNTGELFF.

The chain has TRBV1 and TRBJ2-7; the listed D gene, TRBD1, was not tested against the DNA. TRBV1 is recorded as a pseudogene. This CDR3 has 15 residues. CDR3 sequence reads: CTSSQGFRGNDEQYF. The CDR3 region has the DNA TGCACCAGCAGCCAAGGTTTCAGGGGCAACGACGAGCAGTACTTC.

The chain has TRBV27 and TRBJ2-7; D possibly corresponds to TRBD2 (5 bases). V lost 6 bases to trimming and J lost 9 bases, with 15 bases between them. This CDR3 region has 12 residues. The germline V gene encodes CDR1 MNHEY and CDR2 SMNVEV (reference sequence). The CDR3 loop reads CASRTGTRRQYF. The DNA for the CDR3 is TGTGCCAGCAGGACGGGAACAAGGAGGCAGTACTTC.